These 2 T cell receptor beta chains originate from one sample sequenced in a study of blood T cell repertoires in COVID-19. Using immunoSEQ multiplex PCR, the repertoire was profiled, and TCRdb retains in-frame clones only, with some absent. Found here are about 230,000 clones, approximately 84% of them singletons; the top ten hold just under 1%. The sample was peripheral blood. Receptors were obtained from a man aged 35 to 55 with acute or convalescent COVID-19.

This rearrangement joins TRBV5-1 to TRBJ2-5, with 7 positions matching TRBD1. Germline V gene sequence: CDR1 SGHRS, CDR2 YFSETQ. The V and J ends lost 4 bases and 3 bases, in that order; junction bases with no gene match: 3. The CDR3 runs 13 residues. DNA for the CDR3: TGCGCCAGCAGCATCGGGACAGAAGAGACCCAGTACTTC. This sequence encodes CASSIGTEETQYF.

The chain joins TRBV5-1 to TRBJ1-1; TRBD1 is a possible D gene (6 bases). Germline values: CDR1 SGHRS, CDR2 YFSETQ. V was clipped by 3 bases and J by 4 bases, with 22 bases between them. The CDR3 totals 17 residues. CDR3: CASSSWTESRGATEAFF. The CDR3 DNA reads TGCGCCAGCAGCTCGTGGACAGAGTCGCGAGGTGCCACTGAAGCTTTCTTT. Complete variable domain (other parts from reference TRBV5-1 and TRBJ1-1): KAGVTQTPRYLIKTRGQQVTLSCSPISGHRSVSWYQQTPGQGLQFLFEYFSETQRNKGNFPGRFSGRQFSNSRSEMNVSTLELGDSALYLCASSSWTESRGATEAFFGQGTRLTVV.